These 30 T cell receptor beta chains share one sample of origin, sequenced in a study of T cell responses to AZD1222 COVID-19 vaccine. The protocol was immunoSEQ multiplex PCR, while the TCRdb copy is restricted to in-frame clones and leaves out a portion. Here the sample spans 75,000 to 95,000 clones, 85% being singletons. This specimen was peripheral blood, taken 28 days after the second AZD1222 dose. The receptors originated from an adult who received the AZD1222 COVID-19 vaccine.

This chain connects TRBV6-5 to TRBJ2-7, with unresolved D. The V gene's germline CDR1 is MNHEY and CDR2 SVGAGI. V dropped 2 bases and J dropped 0 bases, with 5 bases sitting between them. This CDR3 has 13 amino acids. The CDR3 DNA sequence: TGTGCCAGCAGTTACGCCAGCTCCTACGAGCAGTACTTC. Amino acids: CASSYASSYEQYF.

Concerning this clone itself: Other DNA sequences of this sample code for an identical CDR3. The chain joins TRBV5-1 to TRBJ1-2, with 7 nucleotides matching TRBD1. From germline, CDR1 is SGHRS and CDR2 YFSETQ. The CDR3 loop spans 14 amino acids. The junction had 3 bases not matched to a gene; V was cut back by 0 bases and J by 4 bases. CDR3 amino acids: CASSLEGTVYGYTF. CDR3 in DNA: TGCGCCAGCAGCTTGGAAGGGACAGTCTATGGCTACACCTTC.

This clone was observed a single time. The genes are TRBV7-9 and TRBJ1-2, with 7 bases matching TRBD1. Germline V CDR1 and CDR2: SEHNR, FQNEAQ (reference sequence). With V trimmed by 6 bases and J by 6 bases, 7 bases remained unmatched. The CDR3 sequence is 13 residues long. The CDR3 here is CASRLDRVHGYTF. The CDR3 region has the DNA TGTGCCAGCAGACTCGACAGGGTGCATGGCTACACCTTC.

The chain links TRBV5-1 to TRBJ1-4; D is unresolved. CDR3 length equals 14 residues. The V end lost 2 bases, the J end lost 8 bases, and 13 bases lay between the germline ends. Germline CDR1 reads SGHRS; CDR2 reads YFSETQ. This CDR3 reads CASSFDFGGEKLFF. In nucleotides, the CDR3 is TGCGCCAGCAGCTTTGACTTTGGAGGCGAAAAACTGTTTTTT.

V gene TRBV19 combines with J gene TRBJ1-5, with D tentatively TRBD1 (6 bases). V was pared by 7 bases and J by 6 bases, with 13 bases between. CDR1 LNHDA and CDR2 SQIVND come from the germline V gene (reference sequence). This CDR3 has 13 residues. The CDR3 loop is CASMRTGRQPQHF. The CDR3 bases are TGTGCCAGTATGCGCACAGGGCGTCAGCCCCAGCATTTT.

V usage is TRBV6-2 or TRBV6-3 and J usage is TRBJ2-1; maybe TRBD2 (5 bases). Germline V gene data show CDR1 as MNHEY and CDR2 as SVGEGT. Trimming cost V 6 bases and J 9 bases, with 18 bases left between them. This CDR3 is 14 amino acids long. For the CDR3, the DNA is TGTGCCAGCAGCCACGTGGGAGCAGTCGGTGAGCAGTTCTTC. Residues: CASSHVGAVGEQFF.

The J gene is TRBJ2-7, the V gene TRBV11-1; 7 bases map to TRBD1. Per the germline V gene, CDR1 is SGHAT and CDR2 is FQDESV (reference sequence). This CDR3 has 15 amino acids. With V trimmed by 6 bases and J by 3 bases, 11 bases remained unmatched. The CDR3 spells CASRQGRGGNYEQYF. CDR3 nucleotides: TGTGCCAGCAGGCAAGGTCGAGGGGGCAACTACGAGCAGTACTTC.

The gene calls are TRBV6-1 and TRBJ2-1, with D maybe TRBD1 (5 bases). CDR3 size: 17 residues. CDR1 and CDR2 from the germline V gene are MNHNS and SASEGT. Trimming took 2 bases from V and 0 from J, leaving 14 bases between them. CDR3 bases: TGTGCCAGCAGTGAATATCAGGGCTCGAGCTCCTACAATGAGCAGTTCTTC. As protein: CASSEYQGSSSYNEQFF.

The chain is built from TRBV27 and TRBJ2-5; 8 nucleotides agree with TRBD2. The CDR3 runs 15 residues. Germline lookup yields CDR1 MNHEY and CDR2 SMNVEV (reference sequence). Trimming took 3 bases from V and 4 from J; bases not matched to a gene: 7. CDR3 region: CASSFSGLGGETQYF. CDR3 DNA sequence: TGTGCCAGCAGTTTTTCGGGACTAGGGGGAGAGACCCAGTACTTC.

The chain has TRBV13 and TRBJ2-1, with no clear D. The germline V and J ends were trimmed by 4 bases and 7 bases, with 20 bases remaining between them. CDR3 size: 16 residues. Germline V lookup: CDR1 PRHDT, CDR2 FYEKMQ (reference sequence). DNA of the CDR3: TGTGCCAGCAGCTCCCCGTCGGACCATGTTCGGAATGAGCAGTTCTTC. It yields the protein CASSSPSDHVRNEQFF.

The chain couples TRBV6-6 to TRBJ1-4; D call uncertain. The CDR3 runs to 14 residues. Germline values: CDR1 MNHNY, CDR2 SVGAGI (reference sequence). The germline V and J ends were trimmed by 9 bases and 0 bases, with 11 bases remaining between them. The CDR3 DNA follows: TGTGCCAGTCGTTCAGACGCAACTAATGAAAAACTGTTTTTT. Translating gives CASRSDATNEKLFF.

The chain couples TRBV7-6 to TRBJ2-5, with TRBD1 as a possible D gene (5 bases). CDR1 is SGHVS and CDR2 is FNYEAQ in the germline V gene. CDR3 length equals 15 residues. The V end lost 5 bases, the J end lost 2 bases, and 15 bases lay between the germline ends. This chain's CDR3 is CASSHEGARQETQYF. CDR3 sequence (DNA): TGTGCCAGCAGCCATGAAGGGGCTAGGCAAGAGACCCAGTACTTC. The variable domain in full, with the rest retrieved from reference TRBV7-6 and TRBJ2-5, is GAGVSQSPRYKVTKRGQDVALRCDPISGHVSLYWYRQALGQGPEFLTYFNYEAQQDKSGLPNDRFSAERPEGSISTLTIQRTEQRDSAMYRCASSHEGARQETQYFGPGTRLLVL.

The V gene is TRBV7-3, the J gene TRBJ2-7; D remains ambiguous. Germline V gene data show CDR1 as SGHTA and CDR2 as FQGTGA. This CDR3 contains 13 residues. V was pared by 4 bases and J by 3 bases, with 10 bases between. CDR3 region: CASSSLPGYEQYF. As DNA, the CDR3 is TGTGCCAGCAGCTCGCTCCCTGGCTACGAGCAGTACTTC.

This clone was detected once. The V gene is TRBV6-1, the J gene TRBJ2-5; D ambiguous. This CDR3 contains 13 residues. V was clipped by 1 base and J by 5 bases, with 8 bases between them. Germline CDR1 and CDR2: MNHNS and SASEGT. CDR3 sequence reads: CASSEVQWETQYF. The CDR3 bases are TGTGCCAGCAGTGAAGTGCAGTGGGAGACCCAGTACTTC.

The rearrangement uses TRBV28 and TRBJ1-4; possibly TRBD1 for D (5 bases). Germline CDR1 MDHEN, CDR2 SYDVKM. The CDR3 sequence is 15 residues long. With 3 bases removed from V and 7 bases from J, the gap between germline ends came to 15 bases. The CDR3 region is CASSFGGWGGEKLFF. The CDR3 DNA is TGTGCCAGCAGTTTTGGAGGGTGGGGCGGTGAAAAACTGTTTTTT.

This clone was seen once. V gene TRBV27 combines with J gene TRBJ2-1, with 9 bases matching TRBD2. This CDR3 comprises 15 residues. The germline CDR1 and CDR2 sequences are MNHEY and SMNVEV (reference sequence). J lost 0 bases, V lost 7 bases, and 4 bases had no gene match. The CDR3 spells CASTVSGSSYNEQFF. In DNA, the CDR3 is TGTGCCAGCACTGTTAGCGGGAGCTCCTACAATGAGCAGTTCTTC.

This clone turned up a few times. J is TRBJ1-2 and V is TRBV3-1 (or the pseudogene TRBV3-2); D is possibly TRBD1 (5 bases). Trimming cost V 4 bases and J 4 bases, with 13 bases left between them. This CDR3 region has 14 residues. Germline assignment: CDR1 LGHDT and CDR2 YNNKEL (reference sequence). CDR3 residues: CASSPAGTVYGYTF. As DNA, the CDR3 is TGTGCCAGCAGCCCCGCCGGGACGGTCTATGGCTACACCTTC.

The CDR3 here is CASSVGYADTQYF. In DNA form, the CDR3 reads TGTGCCAGCAGCGTAGGGTACGCAGATACGCAGTATTTT. The rearrangement joins TRBV5-4 to TRBJ2-3; D uncertain. CDR1 is SGHNT, CDR2 YYREEE, per germline (reference sequence). Trimming pared 4 bases from V and 4 bases from J, leaving 10 bases between. This CDR3 region has 13 residues.

The CDR3 region has the DNA TGTGCCAGCAGCTTGGGGGGGACAGGGGTTAATGAAAAACTGTTTTTT. Translating gives CASSLGGTGVNEKLFF. The genes are TRBV11-2 and TRBJ1-4, with 10 nucleotides matching TRBD1. The CDR3 extends over 16 amino acids. J was trimmed by 4 bases and V by 3 bases; bases with no gene match: 5. CDR1 SGHAT and CDR2 FQNNGV come from the germline V gene.

This clone showed up just once. The rearrangement links TRBV18 to TRBJ1-2; D remains ambiguous. Trimming took 4 bases from V and 4 from J, leaving 13 bases between them. Germline CDR1 reads KGHSH; CDR2 reads LQKENI. The CDR3 spans 14 residues. The CDR3, as DNA: TGTGCCAGCTCACGAGAAGTTGCCAGCTATGGCTACACCTTC. Its translation: CASSREVASYGYTF.

V gene TRBV5-4 combines with J gene TRBJ1-2, with D tentatively TRBD1 (6 bases). Germline V gene lookup returns CDR1 SGHNT and CDR2 YYREEE (reference sequence). Trimming cost V 4 bases and J 3 bases, with 13 bases left between them. There are 14 residues in the CDR3. The CDR3 coding sequence is TGTGCCAGCAGCCTTAGGGGGGTAGACTATGGCTACACCTTC. Protein sequence: CASSLRGVDYGYTF. The complete variable domain, with remaining parts taken from reference TRBV5-4 and TRBJ1-2, reads ETGVTQSPTHLIKTRGQQVTLRCSSQSGHNTVSWYQQALGQGPQFIFQYYREEENGRGNFPPRFSGLQFPNYSSELNVNALELDDSALYLCASSLRGVDYGYTFGSGTRLTVV.

The V gene is TRBV6-2 or TRBV6-3, the J gene TRBJ2-7; tentatively, D is TRBD1 or TRBD2 (6 bases each). Trimming shortened V by 10 bases and J by 4 bases, and 20 bases separated the two germline ends. The CDR3 is made up of 14 amino acids. Germline CDR1 and CDR2: MNHEY and SVGEGT. The CDR3 here is CATNPDYTGYEQYF. In DNA, the CDR3 is TGTGCCACCAACCCGGACTACACAGGGTACGAGCAGTACTTC.

V usage is TRBV10-3 and J usage is TRBJ2-7; tentative D call: TRBD2 (5 bases). Deletions cut 8 bases from V and 0 bases from J, with 11 bases between. Germline-derived CDR1 and CDR2 are ENHRY and SYGVKD. This CDR3 region has 13 residues. CDR3 sequence reads: CAIRGGSSYEQYF. The DNA for the CDR3 is TGTGCCATCCGTGGAGGCTCCTCCTACGAGCAGTACTTC.

The chain recombines TRBV7-9 with TRBJ2-2, with D perhaps being TRBD1 or TRBD2 (6 bases each). Germline V gives CDR1 SEHNR, CDR2 FQNEAQ (reference sequence). The CDR3 spans 15 residues. Trimming took 1 base from V and 6 from J, leaving 12 bases between them. In nucleotides, the CDR3 is TGTGCCAGCAGCTTAGTTGGGGGGCGAGCCGGGGAGCTGTTTTTT. This encodes CASSLVGGRAGELFF.

The CDR3: CAISESMWGGTDTQYF. The CDR3 nucleotides are TGTGCCATCAGTGAGTCGATGTGGGGGGGAACAGATACGCAGTATTTT. The chain uses TRBV10-3 and TRBJ2-3; 7 bases align to TRBD2. CDR1 and CDR2 (germline): ENHRY, SYGVKD. V was pared by 0 bases and J by 3 bases, with 6 bases of the junction left unmatched. This CDR3 comprises 16 residues.

This clone was recorded only once. The chain recombines TRBV19 with TRBJ2-4; the D is unclear. Germline CDR1 and CDR2: LNHDA and SQIVND (reference sequence). Deletions cut 0 bases from V and 0 bases from J, with 3 bases between. This CDR3 spans 14 amino acids. For the CDR3, the DNA is TGTGCCAGTAGTATAGAAGTAGCCAAAAACATTCAGTACTTC. Encoded protein: CASSIEVAKNIQYF.

The chain joins TRBV7-2 to TRBJ2-2; D not resolved. Germline CDR1 reads SGHTA; CDR2 reads FQGNSA. V shed 2 bases and J shed 1 base, with 14 bases lying between them. CDR3 length equals 17 residues. The CDR3, as DNA: TGTGCCAGCAGCTTATATCCCCGCTCGTGGAACACCGGGGAGCTGTTTTTT. Its protein product is CASSLYPRSWNTGELFF.

This chain uses TRBV28 with TRBJ2-7; D ambiguous. CDR3 length: 15 residues. CDR1 is MDHEN and CDR2 is SYDVKM in the germline V gene. The V end lost 3 bases, the J end lost 2 bases, and 14 bases lay between the germline ends. CDR3 coding DNA: TGTGCCAGCAGTTTCTCTGAGGTTAGGACCTACGAGCAGTACTTC. Translating it yields CASSFSEVRTYEQYF.

The rearrangement joins TRBV6-5 to TRBJ2-3; tentatively, D is TRBD2 (6 bases). Germline V gene data show CDR1 as MNHEY and CDR2 as SVGAGI. V lost 5 bases and J lost 4, with 13 bases in between. The CDR3 has 14 amino acids. The CDR3 is CASSKTSIADTQYF. In DNA form, the CDR3 reads TGTGCCAGCAGTAAGACTAGTATTGCAGATACGCAGTATTTT.

This clone occurred a few times. The chain links TRBV5-1 to TRBJ2-7; 8 nucleotides line up with TRBD1. The germline V gene has CDR1 SGHRS and CDR2 YFSETQ. This CDR3 region has 15 residues. The V segment lost 4 bases and the J segment 2 bases; nucleotides outside the gene matches: 8. The CDR3 region is CASSERTGRTYEQYF. The DNA for the CDR3 is TGCGCCAGCAGCGAGAGGACAGGGAGAACCTACGAGCAGTACTTC.